A selection of T cell receptor beta chains follows, all from one sample in a study of blood T cell repertoires in COVID-19. Sequencing was performed with immunoSEQ multiplex PCR; in TCRdb, only in-frame clones are kept and a portion is missing. The repertoire holds under 100,000 clones, with roughly 87% as singletons. The sample taken for sequencing was peripheral blood. The receptors were gathered from a male donor with acute or convalescent COVID-19. Both conserved end residues are part of each CDR3. D genes are given only for firm matches. Expanded clones get a size class; other rows say once, few or many, or leave the size out.

TRBV18	once	17	TRBJ2-1	TRBD1	TGTGCCAGCTCACCACCTGTGGGGGGACAGGGGCTGAATGAGCAGTTCTTC	CASSPPVGGQGLNEQFF
TRBV3-1/TRBV3-2	-	17	TRBJ2-2	TRBD2	TGTGCCAGCAGCCAGCCGAGACTAGCGGGGAGGACCGGGGAGCTGTTTTTT	CASSQPRLAGRTGELFF
TRBV2	-	15	TRBJ1-3	-	TGTGCCAGCAGTCCTAGGACAAGCTCTGGAAACACCATATATTTT	CASSPRTSSGNTIYF
TRBV9	-	17	TRBJ1-2	-	TGTGCCAGCAGGGGGCCACAGGGTCCTAAGACTAACTATGGCTACACCTTC	CASRGPQGPKTNYGYTF
TRBV18	-	15	TRBJ2-7	TRBD2	TGTGCCAGCTCACCACCGAGCGGGGGGGCCCTCGAGCAGTACTTC	CASSPPSGGALEQYF
TRBV29-1	-	14	TRBJ2-7	-	TGCAGCGCCCGACAGGGACGGACTAGCTCCGAGCAGTACTTC	CSARQGRTSSEQYF
TRBV7-2	-	15	TRBJ1-5	-	TGTGCCAGCAGCTTGGCAGGGGCTAGCAATCAGCCCCAGCATTTT	CASSLAGASNQPQHF
TRBV3-1/TRBV3-2	-	17	TRBJ1-2	TRBD1	TGTGCCAGCAGCCAAGTAGCTAAAGGGACAGCTCTCTATGGCTACACCTTC	CASSQVAKGTALYGYTF
TRBV4-2	few	16	TRBJ2-2	-	TGTGCCAGCAGCCCGGCTGGCGGGCCGGGAACCGGGGAGCTGTTTTTT	CASSPAGGPGTGELFF
TRBV29-1	-	12	TRBJ1-4	TRBD1	TGCAGCGTTCGGACAGGTTCTGAAAAACTGTTTTTT	CSVRTGSEKLFF
TRBV6-2/TRBV6-3	once	15	TRBJ1-5	-	TGTGCCAGCAGTTACCTAGGGGGTAGCAATCAGCCCCAGCATTTT	CASSYLGGSNQPQHF
TRBV5-1	-	12	TRBJ2-5	-	TGCGCCAGCAGCACCGAGGGAGTGACCCAGTACTTC	CASSTEGVTQYF
TRBV21-1	-	13	TRBJ2-5	-	TGTGCCAGCAGCAAAGGGGAGGAAGAGACCCAGTACTTC	CASSKGEEETQYF
TRBV7-2	-	14	TRBJ1-4	TRBD1	TGTGCCAGCAGCCCCCAGACAGGGGGCGAAAAACTGTTTTTT	CASSPQTGGEKLFF
TRBV6-5	-	13	TRBJ2-5	-	TGTGCCAGCAGCAGGTGGCCGGGGGAGACCCAGTACTTC	CASSRWPGETQYF
TRBV7-3	-	16	TRBJ2-3	-	TGTGCCAGCAGTTCGGCGGGTGGGGATGGAACAGATACGCAGTATTTT	CASSSAGGDGTDTQYF
TRBV10-2	-	14	TRBJ2-7	TRBD1	TGCGCCAGCAGGTCGGGACAGGGGTTGGGCGAGCAGTACTTC	CASRSGQGLGEQYF
TRBV30	-	14	TRBJ2-1	-	TGTGCCTGGAGCGGCAGGGTTGAGGACAATGAGCAGTTCTTC	CAWSGRVEDNEQFF
TRBV19	-	16	TRBJ1-5	TRBD1	TGTGCCAGTAGTACACTAGACAGGGGGCACAATCAGCCCCAGCATTTT	CASSTLDRGHNQPQHF
TRBV7-2	-	14	TRBJ1-1	-	TGTGCCAGCAGCCACCGGGGACTCGACCGGAGAGCTTTCTTT	CASSHRGLDRRAFF
TRBV6-5	-	13	TRBJ1-5	-	TGTGCCAGCAGCCAGTATAGCAATCAGCCCCAGCATTTT	CASSQYSNQPQHF
TRBV6-5	-	15	TRBJ2-5	TRBD1	TGTGCCAGCAGTCGACGACAGGGGGCGGTGGAGACCCAGTACTTC	CASSRRQGAVETQYF
TRBV5-1	-	15	TRBJ1-5	TRBD1	TGCGCCAGCAGCTTGACAGGGGGCGAGGATCAGCCCCAGCATTTT	CASSLTGGEDQPQHF
TRBV28	once	14	TRBJ1-3	-	TGTGCCAGCAGTTTTTTGGCGGGGGGAAACACCATATATTTT	CASSFLAGGNTIYF
TRBV5-1	-	15	TRBJ1-5	TRBD1	TGCGCCAGCAGCTGGGGGGACAGTCGAAATCAGCCCCAGCATTTT	CASSWGDSRNQPQHF
TRBV5-5	-	13	TRBJ2-3	TRBD2	TGTGCCAGCAGACGGGACTACACAGATACGCAGTATTTT	CASRRDYTDTQYF
TRBV6-5	-	16	TRBJ1-3	TRBD1	TGTGCCAGCAGTTACTCGGGGACAGGCTCTGGAAACACCATATATTTT	CASSYSGTGSGNTIYF
TRBV6-5	few	11	TRBJ2-7	-	TGTGCCAGCTCCCCCGGAGGCGAGCAGTACTTC	CASSPGGEQYF